Listed here are 15 T cell receptor beta chains from one sample, sequenced in a study of blood T cell repertoires in COVID-19 (dated by TCRdb to between 2020 and 2021). The method behind the library was the immunoSEQ multiplex PCR assay. TCRdb limited this immuneACCESS table to in-frame rearrangements with V and J called. A share of clones is missing; checked studies link under half to unresolved V genes, and the rest is unexplained. In this sample the table shows 200,000 to 250,000 clones, 75% to 85% of which occur a single time. The ten largest clones add up to around 6% of the sample. Material: peripheral blood. All receptors derive from a human donor in a cohort sampled during active COVID-19.

Only a few counts were recorded for this clone. The rearrangement links TRBV21-1 to TRBJ1-5; TRBD1 is taken as the D call from the table, unchecked against the DNA. TRBV21-1 is termed a pseudogene. This CDR3 region has 14 residues. Written as DNA, the CDR3 is TGTGCCAGCAGCAAAGAACAGGGGCTCACAAAGCAGCATTTT. Amino acids: CASSKEQGLTKQHF.

This clone was counted only a few times. The rearrangement uses TRBV3-1 (or the pseudogene TRBV3-2) and TRBJ1-6, with TRBD1 matching 7 bases. Unmatched junction bases numbered 3, after V lost 0 bases and J lost 7 bases. This CDR3 is built from 15 residues. The germline V gene has CDR1 LGHDT and CDR2 YNNKEL (reference sequence). The CDR3 nucleotides read TGTGCCAGCAGCCAAGATACAGGGGCAAATTCACCCCTCCACTTT. Encoded protein: CASSQDTGANSPLHF.

The rearrangement uses TRBV7-3 and TRBJ1-6; D possibly corresponds to TRBD1 (6 bases). Germline values: CDR1 SGHTA, CDR2 FQGTGA. V was clipped by 5 bases and J by 5 bases, with 16 bases between them. The CDR3 contains 16 residues. The CDR3 sequence is CASSLRTVGDNSPLHF. The CDR3 region has the DNA TGTGCCAGCAGCCTCCGGACAGTCGGGGATAATTCACCCCTCCACTTT.

This rearrangement joins TRBV3-1 (or the pseudogene TRBV3-2) to TRBJ2-3, with D possibly matching TRBD2 (6 bases). CDR1 and CDR2 (germline): LGHDT, YNNKEL (reference sequence). This CDR3 spans 16 amino acids. V gave up 4 bases and J gave up 0 bases, with 14 bases separating them. The CDR3, as DNA: TGTGCCAGCAGCCTTTTCCCGGGACTTAGCACAGATACGCAGTATTTT. Its translation: CASSLFPGLSTDTQYF.

The sample holds a few counts of this clone. The chain employs TRBV27 and TRBJ1-2; D perhaps matches TRBD1 (6 bases). Trimming left V 5 bases short and J 8 bases short, with 21 bases between. This CDR3 has 15 amino acids. Germline-derived CDR1 and CDR2 are MNHEY and SMNVEV (reference sequence). The CDR3 DNA reads TGTGCCAGCAGTCCACTTCTAACTACAGGGAACGGCTACACCTTC. Amino acids: CASSPLLTTGNGYTF.

The chain combines TRBV11-2 with TRBJ1-3; tentative D call: TRBD1 (6 bases). Germline V lookup: CDR1 SGHAT, CDR2 FQNNGV. The CDR3 sequence is 19 residues long. V gave up 2 bases and J gave up 0 bases, with 20 bases separating them. The DNA for the CDR3 is TGTGCCAGCAGCTTAATAGGCGGACAGCTATCTATCTCTGGAAACACCATATATTTT. Translating it yields CASSLIGGQLSISGNTIYF.

This chain joins TRBV7-2 and TRBJ2-5; D is perhaps TRBD2 (5 bases). Looked up from germline, CDR1 is SGHTA and CDR2 is FQGNSA. CDR3 length: 10 amino acids. The V end was cut by 8 bases, the J end by 5 bases, with 6 bases between. The CDR3: CASGGETQYF. For the CDR3, the DNA is TGTGCCAGCGGCGGGGAGACCCAGTACTTC.

This chain connects TRBV6-5 to TRBJ2-7, with 7 positions matching TRBD2. The CDR3 covers 13 residues. Germline loops: CDR1 MNHEY, CDR2 SVGAGI. The trim removed 7 bases at V and 0 bases at J, leaving 3 bases unmatched. The DNA for the CDR3 is TGTGCCAGCACTAGCGGTTTCTCCTACGAGCAGTACTTC. Amino acid sequence: CASTSGFSYEQYF.

The V and J genes are TRBV7-9 and TRBJ2-5, with 9 bases that match TRBD2. The CDR3 sequence is 15 residues long. The V gene's germline CDR1 is SEHNR and CDR2 FQNEAQ (reference sequence). J lost 5 bases, V lost 1 base, and 5 bases had no gene match. The CDR3 is CASSLVGTSQETQYF. The CDR3 coding sequence is TGTGCCAGCAGCTTAGTAGGGACTAGCCAGGAGACCCAGTACTTC.

This clone occurred a few times. CDR3 sequence (DNA): TGTGCCAGCACCTCTGCGGGGAGGGCCAGCTCCTACAATGAGCAGTTCTTC. Amino acid sequence: CASTSAGRASSYNEQFF. The chain has TRBV28 and TRBJ2-1; 7 bases line up with TRBD2. Germline CDR1 is MDHEN and CDR2 is SYDVKM. CDR3 size: 17 residues. The junction had 12 bases not matched to a gene; V was cut back by 7 bases and J by 0 bases. The whole variable domain, filled in from reference TRBV28 and TRBJ2-1, reads DVKVTQSSRYLVKRTGEKVFLECVQDMDHENMFWYRQDPGLGLRLIYFSYDVKMKEKGDIPEGYSVSREKKERFSLILESASTNQTSMYLCASTSAGRASSYNEQFFGPGTRLTVL.

This chain joins TRBV27 and TRBJ2-6, with 12 bases identical to TRBD2. The CDR3 sequence is 21 residues long. The germline V gene has CDR1 MNHEY and CDR2 SMNVEV (reference sequence). The ends lost 5 bases at V and 0 bases at J; junction bases unmatched: 14. CDR3 protein: CASSQQPPLAGGRSGANVLTF. The CDR3 bases are TGTGCCAGCAGTCAACAACCCCCACTAGCGGGAGGCCGCTCTGGGGCCAACGTCCTGACTTTC. Based on the CDR3 plus reference TRBV27 and TRBJ2-6, the full variable domain is EAQVTQNPRYLITVTGKKLTVTCSQNMNHEYMSWYRQDPGLGLRQIYYSMNVEVTDKGDVPEGYKVSRKEKRNFPLILESPSPNQTSLYFCASSQQPPLAGGRSGANVLTFGAGSRLTVL.

V and J are TRBV3-1 (or the pseudogene TRBV3-2) and TRBJ2-1, with TRBD2 matching 10 bases. The CDR3 runs 12 residues. V lost 6 bases, J lost 9 bases, and 2 bases stayed unmatched. Germline V gene sequence: CDR1 LGHDT, CDR2 YNNKEL (reference sequence). DNA for the CDR3: TGTGCCAGCAGACTAGCGGGAACTGAGCAGTTCTTC. Translated, it gives CASRLAGTEQFF.

The V and J genes are TRBV19 and TRBJ1-2; 8 bases agree with TRBD1. With V trimmed by 4 bases and J by 4 bases, 11 bases remained unmatched. Germline loops: CDR1 LNHDA, CDR2 SQIVND (reference sequence). The CDR3 is 16 amino acids. In DNA, the CDR3 is TGTGCCAGTAGTACGACAGGGGTCGCCGTTGTCTATGGCTACACCTTC. Its translation is CASSTTGVAVVYGYTF.

The gene calls are TRBV6-5 and TRBJ1-4; perhaps TRBD1 as D (6 bases). This CDR3 region has 14 residues. The V gene's germline CDR1 is MNHEY and CDR2 SVGAGI. The V end lost 6 bases, the J end lost 7 bases, and 15 bases lay between the germline ends. The CDR3 reads CASRLAEGGEKLFF. Here the CDR3 DNA reads TGTGCCAGCAGGTTAGCCGAAGGGGGTGAAAAACTGTTTTTT.

The genes are TRBV2 and TRBJ2-5; no firm D call. The CDR3 runs 12 residues. V dropped 7 bases and J dropped 4 bases, with 10 bases sitting between them. CDR1 SNHLY and CDR2 FYNNEI come from the germline V gene. CDR3 amino acids: CASTVTGETQYF. DNA of the CDR3: TGTGCCAGCACGGTTACGGGAGAGACCCAGTACTTC.